This note documents a single T cell receptor (beta chain) sequence. The antigen remains undetermined. The CDR3 is made up of 15 amino acids. V gave up 3 bases and J gave up 1 base, with 13 bases separating them. Germline values: CDR1 DFQATT, CDR2 SNEGSKA (reference sequence). The data were taken from a study of vaccination and CD4 T cells after COVID-19. Whole-study context: Median draw time for post-COVID samples was under 120 days post-diagnosis (range 35 to 161). The authors used overlapping spike peptides from SARS-CoV-2, HCoV-NL63, HCoV-OC43 and HCoV-229E to stimulate cells.

Sequencing of the DNA from cultured CD4+ T cells was carried out with the Oncomine TCR Beta short-read assay. Via MiXCR, TCRdb re-called the PCR reads, giving one row per CDR3 protein. The table records over 14,000 distinct CDR3 sequences, around 56% of them present only once. Treatment indicated: roughly ten-day PBMC culture with coronavirus spike peptide pools or control peptides (ViraFEST assay). Each well held 2 million or so PBMCs in IL-2 (roughly 10 IU/ml) medium with 10 ug/ml peptide pools. General study points: Spike mono-reactivity was shown by 304 of 307 vaccine-specific clones in convalescent patients.

The sequence was collected from a human donor who had recovered from COVID-19. Sequencing was carried out using CD4+ T cells from blood, cultured in vitro. V gene TRBV20-1 combines with J gene TRBJ1-3; no clear D gene. CDR3 residues: CSASQPLPSGNTIYF. As DNA, the CDR3 is TGCAGTGCTAGCCAACCGTTACCTTCTGGAAACACCATATATTTT.